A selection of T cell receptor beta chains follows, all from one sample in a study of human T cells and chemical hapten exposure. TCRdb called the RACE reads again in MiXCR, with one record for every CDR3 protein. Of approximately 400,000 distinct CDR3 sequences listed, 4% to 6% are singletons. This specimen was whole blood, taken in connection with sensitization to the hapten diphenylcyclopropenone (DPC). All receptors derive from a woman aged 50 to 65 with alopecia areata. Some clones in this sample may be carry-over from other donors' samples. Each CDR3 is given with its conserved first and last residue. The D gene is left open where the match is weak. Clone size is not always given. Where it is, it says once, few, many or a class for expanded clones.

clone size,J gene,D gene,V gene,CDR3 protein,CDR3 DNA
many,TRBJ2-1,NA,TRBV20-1,CSAGGGGSQTYNEQFF,TGCAGTGCAGGGGGAGGAGGGAGTCAAACCTACAATGAGCAGTTCTTC
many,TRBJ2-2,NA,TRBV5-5,CASSLAWLNTGELFF,TGTGCCAGCAGCTTGGCATGGCTCAACACCGGGGAGCTGTTTTTT
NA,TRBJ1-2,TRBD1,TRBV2,CASTRDREYGYTF,TGTGCCAGCACCCGCGACAGGGAATATGGCTACACCTTC
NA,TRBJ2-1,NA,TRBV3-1,CASSQGRGGMYNEQFF,TGTGCCAGCAGCCAAGGAAGGGGGGGGATGTACAATGAGCAGTTCTTC
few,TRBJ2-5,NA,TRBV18,CASSPPTAQETQYF,TGTGCCAGCTCACCACCGACAGCACAAGAGACCCAGTACTTC
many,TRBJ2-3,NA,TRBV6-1,CASSPRVPRQGRGDTQYF,TGTGCCAGCAGCCCGAGGGTCCCCCGACAGGGGAGGGGCGATACGCAGTATTTT
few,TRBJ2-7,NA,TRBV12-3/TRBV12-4,CASSLASLSGFPYEQYF,TGTGCCAGCAGTTTAGCGTCCCTCAGCGGGTTCCCCTACGAGCAGTACTTC
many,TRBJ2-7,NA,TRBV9,CASSPSGGSEQYF,TGTGCCAGCAGCCCGTCAGGAGGCTCCGAGCAGTACTTC
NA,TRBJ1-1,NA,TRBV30,CAWSLRAPNTEAFF,TGTGCCTGGAGTCTCAGGGCTCCGAACACTGAAGCTTTCTTT
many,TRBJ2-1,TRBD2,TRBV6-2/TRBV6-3,CASSPIAGGSNEQFF,TGTGCCAGCAGTCCAATAGCGGGAGGCAGCAATGAGCAGTTCTTC
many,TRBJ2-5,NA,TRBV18,CASSPTGETQYF,TGTGCCAGCAGCCCCACGGGGGAGACCCAGTACTTC
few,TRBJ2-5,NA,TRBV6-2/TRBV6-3,CASSPLGEVKETQYF,TGTGCCAGCAGTCCCCTGGGTGAGGTGAAAGAGACCCAGTACTTC
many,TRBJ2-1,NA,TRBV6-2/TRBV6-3,CASSAVGMPQFF,TGTGCCAGCAGTGCCGTCGGCATGCCCCAGTTCTTC
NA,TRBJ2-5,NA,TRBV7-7,CASSPERVETQYF,TGTGCCAGCAGCCCAGAGAGAGTTGAGACCCAGTACTTC
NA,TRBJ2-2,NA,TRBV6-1,CAIRQVNTGELFF,TGTGCCATCCGACAGGTTAACACCGGGGAGCTGTTTTTT
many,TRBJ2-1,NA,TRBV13,CASSSRVNEQFF,TGTGCCAGCAGTTCCAGGGTGAATGAGCAGTTCTTC
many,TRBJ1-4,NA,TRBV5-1,CASSPGQPQTNEKLFF,TGCGCCAGCAGCCCTGGACAGCCACAAACTAATGAAAAACTGTTTTTT
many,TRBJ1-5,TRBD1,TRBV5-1,CASSLEGQGAEPQHF,TGCGCCAGCAGCTTGGAGGGACAGGGGGCAGAGCCCCAGCATTTT
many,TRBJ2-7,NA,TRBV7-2,CASSLGRELHF,TGTGCCAGCAGCTTAGGCAGGGAACTACACTTC
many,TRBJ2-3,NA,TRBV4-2,CASSQDPDQRDTQYF,TGTGCCAGCAGCCAAGATCCCGACCAGCGGGATACGCAGTATTTT
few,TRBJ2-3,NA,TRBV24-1,CATGAGVGDTQYF,TGTGCCACGGGGGCGGGAGTGGGAGATACGCAGTATTTT
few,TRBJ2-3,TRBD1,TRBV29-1,CSVPSWDRLNPSTDTQYF,TGCAGCGTCCCTAGTTGGGACAGACTCAATCCTAGCACAGATACGCAGTATTTT
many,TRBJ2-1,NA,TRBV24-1,CATSDGGRQFF,TGTGCCACCAGTGACGGAGGACGGCAGTTCTTC
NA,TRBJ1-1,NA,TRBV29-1,CSVLTGNTEAFF,TGCAGCGTGTTAACTGGGAACACTGAAGCTTTCTTT
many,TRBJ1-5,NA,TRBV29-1,CSVEGGDEQPQHF,TGCAGCGTTGAAGGGGGGGATGAGCAGCCCCAGCATTTT